This T cell receptor beta chain was identified during a study of shared clonotypes between healthy human individuals. Germline values: CDR1 SQVTM, CDR2 ANQGSEA. The trim removed 6 bases at V and 0 bases at J, leaving 7 bases unmatched. The CDR3 contains 16 residues. The data were produced by immunoSEQ multiplex PCR, yet TCRdb's version contains in-frame clones alone and is incomplete. Here the sample spans under 1,100,000 clones, around four fifths being singletons. The TCR sequence derives from a man aged 18 to 30 in good health. The chain is built from TRBV29-1 and TRBJ2-6; 8 bases agree with TRBD1. The sequenced sample was memory CD4+ T cells sorted from blood. Subset defined: CD45RA-negative fraction. CDR3 sequence reads: CSVTGQATSGANVLTF. CDR3 DNA sequence: TGCAGCGTGACGGGACAGGCGACCTCTGGGGCCAACGTCCTGACTTTC.